Following are 15 T cell receptor beta chains from one sample sequenced in a study of T cells in Graves' hyperthyroidism and ophthalmopathy. Amplification of TCR beta CDR3 regions was performed using RNA transcripts as template. TCR CDR3 regions were first amplified by RT-PCR with HTBI primers. TCRdb independently ran MiXCR on the multiplex PCR reads; one entry per CDR3 protein. The sample shows hundreds of thousands of distinct CDR3 sequences, 38% of them seen only once. The sequenced material came from blood. The receptors come from a man aged 18-30 years with Graves' hyperthyroidism.

The V and J genes are TRBV10-3 and TRBJ2-3; D not resolved. Trimming took 10 bases from V and 6 from J, leaving 14 bases between them. CDR1 is ENHRY, CDR2 SYGVKD, per germline. This CDR3 has 12 amino acids. This CDR3 reads CATSRVEDTQYF. The CDR3, as DNA: TGTGCCACCTCTCGGGTGGAGGATACGCAGTATTTT.

J is TRBJ1-1 and V is TRBV10-3, with no clear D. Germline CDR1 reads ENHRY; CDR2 reads SYGVKD. The CDR3 loop spans 11 amino acids. V was trimmed by 6 bases and J by 5 bases, leaving 7 bases between them. This CDR3 reads CAIRGSTEAFF. The CDR3 DNA follows: TGTGCCATCAGAGGGTCTACTGAAGCTTTCTTT.

This clonotype showed up just a few times. The chain joins TRBV7-9 to TRBJ2-6; D may match TRBD1 or TRBD2 (5 bases each). Germline CDR1 is SEHNR and CDR2 is FQNEAQ (reference sequence). CDR3 length: 14 residues. The CDR3 loop reads CALRDGSGANVLTF. The CDR3 DNA reads as TGTGCGCTGAGGGACGGCTCTGGGGCCAACGTCCTGACTTTC.

This clonotype was seen many times. The CDR3 protein is CSSRDYQYEQYF. DNA of the CDR3: TGCAGCTCCAGGGACTACCAGTACGAGCAGTACTTC. This sequence joins TRBV20-1 and TRBJ2-7; 7 bases match TRBD2. The germline gives CDR1 DFQATT, CDR2 SNEGSKA (reference sequence). This CDR3 comprises 12 residues.

This clonotype was seen only a few times. V is TRBV9 and J is TRBJ2-7, with D tentatively TRBD2 (6 bases). V was trimmed by 4 bases and J by 3 bases, leaving 14 bases between them. The germline V gene has CDR1 SGDLS and CDR2 YYNGEE. The CDR3 runs to 14 residues. The CDR3, as DNA: TGTGCCAGCAGCTCTTCTGGGCGGGACTACGAGCAGTACTTC. Its translation is CASSSSGRDYEQYF.

This rearrangement joins TRBV7-2 to TRBJ1-2, with D unresolved. The V end was cut by 5 bases, the J end by 5 bases, with 18 bases between. The germline gives CDR1 SGHTA, CDR2 FQGNSA. CDR3 length equals 15 residues. Here the CDR3 reads CASSPWTDAGYGYTF. The CDR3 DNA follows: TGTGCCAGCAGCCCCTGGACGGACGCCGGATATGGCTACACCTTC. Full variable domain (remainder filled in from reference TRBV7-2 and TRBJ1-2): GAGVSQSPSNKVTEKGKDVELRCDPISGHTALYWYRQSLGQGLEFLIYFQGNSAPDKSGLPSDRFSAERTGGSVSTLTIQRTQQEDSAVYLCASSPWTDAGYGYTFGSGTRLTVV.

In regard to this clonotype: This may come from a read error, since a much larger clone is one base off. The chain couples TRBV7-9 to TRBJ1-5; 9 bases align to TRBD1. Germline loops: CDR1 SEHNR, CDR2 FQNEAQ (reference sequence). The CDR3 covers 16 residues. The CDR3 nucleotides read TGTGCCAGCAGCTATGGGACAGGGCATAGCAATCGGCCCCAGCATTTT. It specifies CASSYGTGHSNRPQHF.

This clonotype has more than one count but fewer than ten. The J gene is TRBJ2-2, the V gene TRBV7-2; a possible D gene is TRBD1 (5 bases). Germline V gene lookup returns CDR1 SGHTA and CDR2 FQGNSA. The CDR3 sequence is 16 residues long. Trimming pared 5 bases from V and 3 bases from J, leaving 16 bases between. This chain's CDR3 is CASSLVSQGYTGELFF. DNA of the CDR3: TGTGCCAGCAGCCTCGTGAGCCAGGGCTACACCGGGGAGCTGTTTTTT.

V gene TRBV7-2 combines with J gene TRBJ2-5; TRBD1 or TRBD2 may be the D gene (6 bases each). The V and J ends lost 5 bases and 4 bases respectively, with 14 bases between them. CDR1 is SGHTA and CDR2 is FQGNSA in the germline V gene. The CDR3 totals 14 residues. In DNA, the CDR3 is TGTGCCAGCAGCCTTATCGGGGGCGCAGAGACCCAGTACTTC. It translates to CASSLIGGAETQYF. Drawing the rest from reference TRBV7-2 and TRBJ2-5, the complete variable domain is GAGVSQSPSNKVTEKGKDVELRCDPISGHTALYWYRQSLGQGLEFLIYFQGNSAPDKSGLPSDRFSAERTGGSVSTLTIQRTQQEDSAVYLCASSLIGGAETQYFGPGTRLLVL.

This rearrangement joins TRBV19 to TRBJ1-5, with a weak D call TRBD1 (6 bases). The V and J ends lost 7 bases and 0 bases respectively, with 22 bases between them. From germline, CDR1 is LNHDA and CDR2 SQIVND (reference sequence). This CDR3 spans 18 amino acids. Here the CDR3 DNA reads TGTGCCAGTATGAAGAAAACAGGGATTATGTATAGCAATCAGCCCCAGCATTTT. Translation: CASMKKTGIMYSNQPQHF.

For the CDR3, the DNA is TGTGCCAGCAGTTCCTTACAGGGGAGTGGAAACACCTTC. It is translated as CASSSLQGSGNTF. The chain links TRBV7-9 to TRBJ1-2; TRBD1 matches 7 bases. The junction had 13 bases not matched to a gene; V was cut back by 6 bases and J by 12 bases. CDR1 is SEHNR and CDR2 is FQNEAQ in the germline V gene (reference sequence). The CDR3 contains 13 residues. Supplemented by reference TRBV7-9 and TRBJ1-2, the full variable domain reads DTGVSQNPRHKITKRGQNVTFRCDPISEHNRLYWYRQTLGQGPEFLTYFQNEAQLEKSRLLSDRFSAERPKGSFSTLEIQRTEQGDSAMYLCASSSLQGSGNTFGSGTRLTVV.

The J gene is TRBJ1-1, the V gene TRBV6-6; a possible D gene is TRBD1 (5 bases). The V gene's germline CDR1 is MNHNY and CDR2 SVGAGI (reference sequence). Trimming left V 2 bases short and J 3 bases short, with 10 bases between. The CDR3 extends over 14 amino acids. CDR3 sequence reads: CASSYQGADTEAFF. The DNA of the CDR3 is TGTGCCAGCAGTTACCAAGGGGCGGACACTGAAGCTTTCTTT.

The chain is built from TRBV7-8 and TRBJ2-7, with 14 bases matching TRBD2. The germline gives CDR1 SGHVS, CDR2 FQNEAQ. The V segment lost 2 bases and the J segment 12 bases; nucleotides outside the gene matches: 9. CDR3 length: 15 residues. Written as DNA, the CDR3 is TGTGCCAGCAGCTTAAGCGGGACTAGCGGGAGAAAACTGTACTTC. It yields the protein CASSLSGTSGRKLYF.

This clonotype was picked up a small number of times. The V call is TRBV2, the J call TRBJ1-4; perhaps TRBD1 as D (5 bases). Germline V gene lookup returns CDR1 SNHLY and CDR2 FYNNEI. This CDR3 is 15 amino acids long. Trimming took 5 bases from V and 0 from J, leaving 10 bases between them. DNA for the CDR3: TGTGCCAGCAGTCCTTACAGGACAACTAATGAAAAACTGTTTTTT. It specifies CASSPYRTTNEKLFF.

The sample holds many counts of this clonotype. V gene TRBV14 combines with J gene TRBJ2-5, with no clear D. The CDR3 length is 15 residues. V was cut by 2 bases and J by 5 bases, with 15 bases left in between. Germline-derived CDR1 and CDR2 are SGHDN and FVKESK. The CDR3, as DNA: TGTGCCAGCAGCCAACTGATTGGCGTTGGGGAGACCCAGTACTTC. Translating gives CASSQLIGVGETQYF.